This T cell receptor (beta chain) stems from a study of T cell responses to AZD1222 COVID-19 vaccine. Deletions cut 8 bases from V and 0 bases from J, with 10 bases between. This CDR3 has 13 amino acids. Looked up from germline, CDR1 is SNHLY and CDR2 is FYNNEI. The method was immunoSEQ multiplex PCR; TCRdb's version includes in-frame clones alone and lacks a portion of them. Among 90,000 to 130,000 clones listed, 85% to 95% were seen once. This sequence joins TRBV2 and TRBJ1-2, with D unresolved. The input for sequencing was peripheral blood, taken 28 days after the second AZD1222 dose. The TCR comes from an adult who received the AZD1222 COVID-19 vaccine. Written as DNA, the CDR3 is TGTGCCAGCTTCGACATGTCTAACTATGGCTACACCTTC. Protein: CASFDMSNYGYTF.